The rows below give T cell receptor beta chains drawn from one sample of a study of regulatory T cells in long-lasting Graves disease. A single record per CDR3 protein comes from TCRdb applying MiXCR to the multiplex PCR reads. Counted here are fewer than 550,000 distinct CDR3 sequences, roughly 21% occurring once; the ten biggest clones make up 7.1%. Sequencing used peripheral blood mononuclear cells (PBMCs), obtained when the disease was refractory, from a patient treated with antithyroid drugs. The receptors come from a female donor with Graves disease. CDR3s include the opening cysteine and the closing phenylalanine or tryptophan. Fields, in order: V gene, D gene, clone size, J gene, CDR3 DNA, CDR3 protein. The D gene is left open where the match is weak. Size values are once, few and many counts, or a class for expanded clones, and some rows have none.

v_gene: TRBV11-3; d_gene: .; abundance: many; j_gene: TRBJ2-7; CDR3nt: TGTGCCAGCAGCTCCCGGGACACCTACGAGCAGTACTTC; CDR3aa: CASSSRDTYEQYF
v_gene: TRBV6-2/TRBV6-3; d_gene: .; abundance: few; j_gene: TRBJ2-5; CDR3nt: TGTGCCAGCAGTTACCTAGCGCGGGAGACCCAGTACTTC; CDR3aa: CASSYLARETQYF
v_gene: TRBV30; d_gene: .; abundance: many; j_gene: TRBJ1-2; CDR3nt: TGTGCCTGGACCCCGTCGGGGGGCAGCTACACCTTC; CDR3aa: CAWTPSGGSYTF
v_gene: TRBV5-1; d_gene: .; abundance: many; j_gene: TRBJ1-2; CDR3nt: TGCGCCAGCAGCTTGAGGGTTGGAATCTATGGCTACACCTTC; CDR3aa: CASSLRVGIYGYTF
v_gene: TRBV7-2; d_gene: .; abundance: many; j_gene: TRBJ1-2; CDR3nt: TGTGCCAGCAGCCCATTAGGCCCGATGAGCTATGGCTACACCTTC; CDR3aa: CASSPLGPMSYGYTF
v_gene: TRBV7-9; d_gene: .; abundance: few; j_gene: TRBJ1-6; CDR3nt: TGTGCCAGCTTAGATTCACCCCTCCACTTT; CDR3aa: CASLDSPLHF
v_gene: TRBV5-6; d_gene: .; abundance: .; j_gene: TRBJ2-7; CDR3nt: TGTGCCAGCAGCTTGGAGGCCCGTTACTCCCACGAGCAGTACTTC; CDR3aa: CASSLEARYSHEQYF
v_gene: TRBV20-1; d_gene: TRBD2; abundance: few; j_gene: TRBJ2-5; CDR3nt: TGCAGTGCTCTAGCGGGGGCGACCCTCGAACGAGAGACCCAGTACTTC; CDR3aa: CSALAGATLERETQYF
v_gene: TRBV15; d_gene: .; abundance: many; j_gene: TRBJ1-4; CDR3nt: TGTGCCACCAGCAGAACCGACATCTTGGGTGAAAAACTGTTTTTT; CDR3aa: CATSRTDILGEKLFF
v_gene: TRBV28; d_gene: .; abundance: many; j_gene: TRBJ1-2; CDR3nt: TGTGCCAGCAGTTTATACGACCGGGGTTATGGCTACACCTTC; CDR3aa: CASSLYDRGYGYTF
v_gene: TRBV19; d_gene: .; abundance: few; j_gene: TRBJ2-7; CDR3nt: TGTGCCAGTAGTTCCGACAGGGGAGGGGAGCAGTACTTC; CDR3aa: CASSSDRGGEQYF
v_gene: TRBV28; d_gene: TRBD1; abundance: many; j_gene: TRBJ1-5; CDR3nt: TGTGCCAGCAGTTCTGCGCAGGGGGCGAATCAGCCCCAGCATTTT; CDR3aa: CASSSAQGANQPQHF
v_gene: TRBV6-1; d_gene: .; abundance: many; j_gene: TRBJ2-7; CDR3nt: TGTGCCAGCACCGACAGGACCTACGAGCAGTACTTC; CDR3aa: CASTDRTYEQYF
v_gene: TRBV28; d_gene: TRBD2; abundance: many; j_gene: TRBJ2-2; CDR3nt: TGTGCCAGCAGTCAAGGCGGGGGTAGCGGGACCGGGGAGCTGTTTTTT; CDR3aa: CASSQGGGSGTGELFF